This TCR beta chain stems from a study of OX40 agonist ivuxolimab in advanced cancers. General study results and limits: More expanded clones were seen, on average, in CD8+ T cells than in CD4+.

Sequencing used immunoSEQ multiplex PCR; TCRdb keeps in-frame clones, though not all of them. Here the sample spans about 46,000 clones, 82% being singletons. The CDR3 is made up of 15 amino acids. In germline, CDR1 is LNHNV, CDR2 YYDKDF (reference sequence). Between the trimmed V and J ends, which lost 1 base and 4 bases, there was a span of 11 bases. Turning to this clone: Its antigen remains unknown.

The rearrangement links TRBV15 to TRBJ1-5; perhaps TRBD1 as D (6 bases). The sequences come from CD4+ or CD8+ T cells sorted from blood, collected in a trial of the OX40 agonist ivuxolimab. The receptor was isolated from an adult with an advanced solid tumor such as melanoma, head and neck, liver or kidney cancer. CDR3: CATSRVQGGNQPQHF. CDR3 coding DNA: TGTGCCACCAGCAGAGTTCAAGGGGGAAATCAGCCCCAGCATTTT.